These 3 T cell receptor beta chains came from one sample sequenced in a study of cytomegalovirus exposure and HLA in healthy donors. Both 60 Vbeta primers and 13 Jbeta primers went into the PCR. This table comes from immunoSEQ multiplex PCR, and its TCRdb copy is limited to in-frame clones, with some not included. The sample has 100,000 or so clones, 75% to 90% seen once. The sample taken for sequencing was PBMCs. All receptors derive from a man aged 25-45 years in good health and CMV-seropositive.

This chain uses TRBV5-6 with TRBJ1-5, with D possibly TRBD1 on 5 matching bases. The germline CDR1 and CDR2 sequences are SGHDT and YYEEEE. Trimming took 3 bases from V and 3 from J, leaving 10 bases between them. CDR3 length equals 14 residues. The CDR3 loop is CASSSLTANQPQHF. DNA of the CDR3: TGTGCCAGCAGCTCCTTGACAGCCAATCAGCCCCAGCATTTT.

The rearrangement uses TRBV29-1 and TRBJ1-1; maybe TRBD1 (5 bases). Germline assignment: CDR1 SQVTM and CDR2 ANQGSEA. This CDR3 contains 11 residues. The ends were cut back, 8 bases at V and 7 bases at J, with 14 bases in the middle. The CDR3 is CSSSLRGEAFF. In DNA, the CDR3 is TGCAGCTCCTCGTTAAGGGGTGAAGCTTTCTTT.

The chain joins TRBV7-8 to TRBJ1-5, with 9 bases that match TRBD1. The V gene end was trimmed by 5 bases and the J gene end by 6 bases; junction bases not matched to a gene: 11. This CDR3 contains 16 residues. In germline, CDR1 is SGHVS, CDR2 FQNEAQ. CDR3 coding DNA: TGTGCCAGCAGCCCCCTGGACAGGGGAGGGGGTCAGCCCCAGCATTTT. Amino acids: CASSPLDRGGGQPQHF.